Given below is one TCR beta chain in context. This sample stems from a study of cytomegalovirus exposure and HLA in healthy donors. Trimming removed 0 bases from V and 0 bases from J, with 6 bases in between. CDR3 length equals 14 residues. Per the germline V gene, CDR1 is SNHLY and CDR2 is FYNNEI. The PCR contained 60 Vbeta and 13 Jbeta primers. Sequencing was performed with immunoSEQ multiplex PCR; in TCRdb, only in-frame clones are kept and a portion is missing. The table has more than 110,000 clones, 60% to 80% seen once. The rearrangement uses TRBV2 and TRBJ2-7, with unresolved D. The clonotype was recovered from a woman between 50 and 59 years old in good health and CMV-seronegative. Sample: PBMCs. The CDR3 sequence is CASSEAIGSYEQYF. The CDR3 DNA sequence: TGTGCCAGCAGTGAAGCCATCGGCTCCTACGAGCAGTACTTC.